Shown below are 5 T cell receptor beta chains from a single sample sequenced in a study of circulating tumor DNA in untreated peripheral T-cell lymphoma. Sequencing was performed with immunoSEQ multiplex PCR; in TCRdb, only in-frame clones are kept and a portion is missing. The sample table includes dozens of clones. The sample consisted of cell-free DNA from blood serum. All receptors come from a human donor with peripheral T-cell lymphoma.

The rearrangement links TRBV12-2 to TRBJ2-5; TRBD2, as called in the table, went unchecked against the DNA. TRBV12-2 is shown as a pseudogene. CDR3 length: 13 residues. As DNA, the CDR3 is TGTGCAAGTCGCCCGCACCGGAGAGAGACCCAGTACTTC. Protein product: CASRPHRRETQYF.

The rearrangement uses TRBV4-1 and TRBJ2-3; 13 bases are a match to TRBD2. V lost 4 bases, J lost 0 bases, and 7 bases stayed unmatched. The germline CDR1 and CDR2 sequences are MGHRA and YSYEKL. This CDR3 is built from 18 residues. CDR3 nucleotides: TGCGCCAGCAGCCCCCGGACTAGCGGGAGCGCTAGCACAGATACGCAGTATTTT. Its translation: CASSPRTSGSASTDTQYF.

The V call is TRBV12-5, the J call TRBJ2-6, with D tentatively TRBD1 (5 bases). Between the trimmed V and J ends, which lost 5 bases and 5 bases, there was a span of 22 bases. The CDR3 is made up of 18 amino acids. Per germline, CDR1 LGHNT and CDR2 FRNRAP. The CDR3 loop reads CASGKAHAGQSRANVLTF. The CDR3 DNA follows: TGTGCTAGTGGTAAAGCTCATGCAGGACAAAGTCGGGCCAACGTCCTGACTTTC.

CDR3 coding DNA: TGCGCCAGCAGCTTGGGGACGGAATACAATGAGCAGTTCTTC. Its translation: CASSLGTEYNEQFF. The chain links TRBV5-1 to TRBJ2-1; no clear D. This CDR3 region has 14 residues. Germline V gives CDR1 SGHRS, CDR2 YFSETQ. The ends were cut back, 0 bases at V and 4 bases at J, with 8 bases in the middle.

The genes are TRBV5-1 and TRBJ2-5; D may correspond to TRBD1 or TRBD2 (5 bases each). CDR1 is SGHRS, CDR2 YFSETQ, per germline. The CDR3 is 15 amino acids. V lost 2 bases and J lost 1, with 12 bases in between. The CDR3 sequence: CASSLVGTIQETQYF. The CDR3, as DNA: TGCGCCAGCAGCTTAGTCGGGACGATCCAAGAGACCCAGTACTTC.